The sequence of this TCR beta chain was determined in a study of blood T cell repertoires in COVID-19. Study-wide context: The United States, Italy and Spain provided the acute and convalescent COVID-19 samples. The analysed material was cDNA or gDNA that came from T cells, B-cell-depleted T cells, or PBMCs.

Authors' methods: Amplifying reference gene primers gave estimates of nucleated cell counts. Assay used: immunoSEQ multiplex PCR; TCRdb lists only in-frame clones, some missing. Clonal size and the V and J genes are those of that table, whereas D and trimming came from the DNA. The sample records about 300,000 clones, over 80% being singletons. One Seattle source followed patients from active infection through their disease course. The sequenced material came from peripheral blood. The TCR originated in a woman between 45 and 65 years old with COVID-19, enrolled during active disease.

CDR3 protein: CASGLGTGLRTEAFF. The DNA for the CDR3 is TGTGCTAGTGGTTTAGGGACAGGGTTAAGGACTGAAGCTTTCTTT. The chain recombines TRBV12-5 with TRBJ1-1, with TRBD1 matching 9 bases. The V gene's germline CDR1 is LGHNT and CDR2 FRNRAP. This CDR3 comprises 15 residues. Germline trimming cut 3 bases from V and 5 bases from J; bases unmatched to any gene: 7.